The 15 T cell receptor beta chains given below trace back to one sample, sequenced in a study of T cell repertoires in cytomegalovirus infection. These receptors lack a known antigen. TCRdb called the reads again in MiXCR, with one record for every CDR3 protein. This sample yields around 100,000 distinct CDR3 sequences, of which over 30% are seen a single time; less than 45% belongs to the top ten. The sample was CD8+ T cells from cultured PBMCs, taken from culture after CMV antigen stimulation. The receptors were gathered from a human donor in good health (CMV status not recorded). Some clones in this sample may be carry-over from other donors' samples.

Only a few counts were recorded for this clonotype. CDR3 in amino acids: CAISGAPQNNEQFF. The CDR3 DNA follows: TGTGCCATCAGTGGGGCCCCACAGAACAATGAGCAGTTCTTC. J is TRBJ2-1 and V is TRBV10-3; D unclear. The CDR3 contains 14 residues. V was clipped by 4 bases and J by 5 bases, with 12 bases between them. Germline CDR1 ENHRY, CDR2 SYGVKD.

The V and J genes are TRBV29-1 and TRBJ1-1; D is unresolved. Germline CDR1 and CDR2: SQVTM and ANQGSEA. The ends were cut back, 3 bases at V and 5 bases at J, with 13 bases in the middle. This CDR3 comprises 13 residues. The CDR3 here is CSVEGGRRTEAFF. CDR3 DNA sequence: TGCAGCGTTGAGGGAGGGAGGAGGACTGAAGCTTTCTTT.

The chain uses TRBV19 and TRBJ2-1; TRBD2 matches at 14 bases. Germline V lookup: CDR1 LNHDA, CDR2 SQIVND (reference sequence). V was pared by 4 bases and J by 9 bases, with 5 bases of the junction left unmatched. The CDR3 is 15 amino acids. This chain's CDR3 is CASSTGLAGGPEQFF. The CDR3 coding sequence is TGTGCCAGTAGTACCGGACTAGCGGGGGGTCCTGAGCAGTTCTTC. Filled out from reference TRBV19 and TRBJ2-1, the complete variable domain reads DGGITQSPKYLFRKEGQNVTLSCEQNLNHDAMYWYRQDPGQGLRLIYYSQIVNDFQKGDIAEGYSVSREKKESFPLTVTSAQKNPTAFYLCASSTGLAGGPEQFFGPGTRLTVL.

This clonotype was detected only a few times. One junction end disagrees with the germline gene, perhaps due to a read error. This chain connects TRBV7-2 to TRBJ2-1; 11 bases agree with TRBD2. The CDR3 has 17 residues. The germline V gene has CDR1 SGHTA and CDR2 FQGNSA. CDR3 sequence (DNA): TGTGCCAGCAGCACCCTCTTAGCGGGGGGGCCCTATAATGAGCAGTTCTTC. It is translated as CASSTLLAGGPYNEQFF.

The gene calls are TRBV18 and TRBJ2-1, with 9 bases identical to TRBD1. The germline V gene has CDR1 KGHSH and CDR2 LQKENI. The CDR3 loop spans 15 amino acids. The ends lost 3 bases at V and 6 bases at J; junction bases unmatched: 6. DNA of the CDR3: TGTGCCAGCTCACCTTGGGACAGGGTTAGCAATGAGCAGTTCTTC. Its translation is CASSPWDRVSNEQFF.

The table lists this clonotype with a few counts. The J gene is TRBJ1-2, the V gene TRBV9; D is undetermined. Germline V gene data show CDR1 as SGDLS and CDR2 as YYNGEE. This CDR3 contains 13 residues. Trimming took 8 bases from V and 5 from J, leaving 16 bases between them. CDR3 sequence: CASGAASTYGYTF. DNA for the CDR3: TGTGCCAGTGGAGCAGCGTCTACTTATGGCTACACCTTC.

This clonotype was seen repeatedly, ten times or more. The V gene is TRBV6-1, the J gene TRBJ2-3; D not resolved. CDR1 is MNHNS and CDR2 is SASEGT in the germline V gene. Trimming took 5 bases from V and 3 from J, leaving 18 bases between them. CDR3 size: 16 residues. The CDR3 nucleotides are TGTGCCAGCAGTCCCTATGGAAGGCCGACGACAGATACGCAGTATTTT. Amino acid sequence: CASSPYGRPTTDTQYF.

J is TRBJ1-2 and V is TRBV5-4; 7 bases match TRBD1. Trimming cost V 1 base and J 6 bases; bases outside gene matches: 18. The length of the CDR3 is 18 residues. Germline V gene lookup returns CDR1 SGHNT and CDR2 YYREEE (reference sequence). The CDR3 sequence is CASSLTGSRGNLGNGYTF. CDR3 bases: TGTGCCAGCAGCTTGACCGGCAGCAGGGGGAATCTGGGAAATGGCTACACCTTC.

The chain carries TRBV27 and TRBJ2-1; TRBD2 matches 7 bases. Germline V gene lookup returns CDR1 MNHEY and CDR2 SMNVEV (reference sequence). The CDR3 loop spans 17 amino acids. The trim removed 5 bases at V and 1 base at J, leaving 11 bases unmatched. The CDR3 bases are TGTGCCAGCAGTCCGCGGAGACTAGCTTCTTCCTACAATGAGCAGTTCTTC. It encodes CASSPRRLASSYNEQFF.

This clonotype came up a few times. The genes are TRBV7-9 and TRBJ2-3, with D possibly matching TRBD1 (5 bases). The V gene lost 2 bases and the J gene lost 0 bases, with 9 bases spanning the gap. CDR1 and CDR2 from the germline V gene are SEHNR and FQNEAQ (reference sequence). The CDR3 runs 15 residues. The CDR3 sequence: CASSLRWGSTDTQYF. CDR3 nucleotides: TGTGCCAGCAGCTTACGGTGGGGCAGCACAGATACGCAGTATTTT. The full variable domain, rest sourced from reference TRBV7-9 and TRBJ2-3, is DTGVSQNPRHKITKRGQNVTFRCDPISEHNRLYWYRQTLGQGPEFLTYFQNEAQLEKSRLLSDRFSAERPKGSFSTLEIQRTEQGDSAMYLCASSLRWGSTDTQYFGPGTRLTVL.

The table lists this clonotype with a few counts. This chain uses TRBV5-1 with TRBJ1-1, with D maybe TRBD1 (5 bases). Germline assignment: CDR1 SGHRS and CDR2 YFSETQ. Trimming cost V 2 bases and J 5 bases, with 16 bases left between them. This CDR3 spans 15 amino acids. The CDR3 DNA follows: TGCGCCAGCAGCTTCAGGGAATTAGGTGAGACTGAAGCTTTCTTT. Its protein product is CASSFRELGETEAFF.

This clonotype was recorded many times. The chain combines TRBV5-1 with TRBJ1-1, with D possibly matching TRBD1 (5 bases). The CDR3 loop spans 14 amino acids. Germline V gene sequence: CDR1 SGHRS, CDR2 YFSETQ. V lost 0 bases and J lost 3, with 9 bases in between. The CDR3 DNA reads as TGCGCCAGCAGCTTGGCCGGGGGATACACTGAAGCTTTCTTT. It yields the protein CASSLAGGYTEAFF.

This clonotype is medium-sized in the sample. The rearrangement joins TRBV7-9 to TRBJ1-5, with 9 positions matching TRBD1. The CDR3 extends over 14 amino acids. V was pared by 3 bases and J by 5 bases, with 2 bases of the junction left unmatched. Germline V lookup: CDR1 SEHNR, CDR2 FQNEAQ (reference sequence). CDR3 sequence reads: CASSFGTGYQPQHF. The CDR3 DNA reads TGTGCCAGCAGCTTTGGGACAGGGTATCAGCCCCAGCATTTT.

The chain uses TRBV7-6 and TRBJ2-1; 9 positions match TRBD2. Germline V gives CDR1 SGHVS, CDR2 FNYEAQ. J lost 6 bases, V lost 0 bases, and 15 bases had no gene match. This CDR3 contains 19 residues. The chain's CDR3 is CASSLATNIAGVGFNEQFF. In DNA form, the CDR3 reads TGTGCCAGCAGCTTAGCGACAAATATAGCGGGGGTTGGGTTCAATGAGCAGTTCTTC.

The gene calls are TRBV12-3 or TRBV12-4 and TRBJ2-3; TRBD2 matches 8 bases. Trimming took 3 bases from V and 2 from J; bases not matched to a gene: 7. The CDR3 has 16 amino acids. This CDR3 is CASSLLAGGLTDTQYF. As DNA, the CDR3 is TGTGCCAGCAGTTTGCTGGCGGGGGGACTCACAGATACGCAGTATTTT.